A single sample gave rise to the 27 T cell receptor beta chains below, sequenced in a study of CD8 T cells in ankylosing spondylitis. Findings and limits, study-wide: Made up of 7 to 9 highly homologous variants, a TCR beta motif appeared characteristic of ankylosing spondylitis blood.

No cognate antigen is known for these TCRs. TCRdb itself ran the 5' RACE reads through MiXCR, one entry per CDR3 protein. The sample includes a few hundred thousand distinct CDR3 sequences, around 16% of them seen just once. Sequenced sample: blood, either unsorted or a sorted T cell fraction (not recorded which). These receptor sequences come from a male donor with ankylosing spondylitis.

This chain links TRBV30 with TRBJ2-3; D is uncertain. V shed 1 base and J shed 3 bases, with 5 bases lying between them. This CDR3 region has 12 residues. Germline CDR1 GTSNPN, CDR2 SVGIG (reference sequence). The CDR3 DNA sequence: TGTGCCTGGAGTGCGCAGACAGATACGCAGTATTTT. This gives the protein CAWSAQTDTQYF.

A remark on this clonotype: Germline is not matched at one junction end, which may reflect a read error. The chain couples TRBV3-1 to TRBJ1-2; TRBD1 might be the D (5 bases). The CDR3 contains 18 residues. Germline V CDR1 and CDR2: LGHDT, YNNKEL (reference sequence). The CDR3 sequence is CASSQARGRGEDGHGYTF. The CDR3 DNA sequence: TGTGCCAGCAGTCAAGCGAGGGGTAGGGGCGAGGATGGGCATGGCTACACCTTC.

The V gene is TRBV4-1, the J gene TRBJ2-6; 9 bases are shared with TRBD1. In germline, CDR1 is MGHRA, CDR2 YSYEKL. Trimming removed 0 bases from V and 1 base from J; junction bases left unmatched: 16. The CDR3 is 22 residues long. CDR3: CASSQDSHSGTGPLSGANVLTF. The CDR3 DNA sequence: TGCGCCAGCAGCCAAGATTCCCATTCCGGGACAGGGCCTCTATCTGGGGCCAACGTCCTGACTTTC.

V and J are TRBV27 and TRBJ2-7; D is undetermined. The germline V and J ends were trimmed by 5 bases and 5 bases, with 10 bases remaining between them. There are 12 residues in the CDR3. Looked up from germline, CDR1 is MNHEY and CDR2 is SMNVEV (reference sequence). CDR3 sequence reads: CASSIFGDEQYF. The CDR3 nucleotides are TGTGCCAGCAGTATCTTTGGGGACGAGCAGTACTTC.

J is TRBJ2-1 and V is TRBV7-3; TRBD2 matches 7 bases. The CDR3 has 14 residues. Germline V lookup: CDR1 SGHTA, CDR2 FQGTGA. Germline trimming cut 3 bases from V and 5 bases from J; bases unmatched to any gene: 4. The CDR3 loop reads CASSLSGAHNEQFF. CDR3 in DNA: TGTGCCAGCAGCTTGAGCGGGGCCCACAATGAGCAGTTCTTC.

V and J are TRBV4-1 and TRBJ1-1; D gene ambiguous. CDR3 size: 16 residues. Trimming took off 0 bases at V and 0 bases at J, with 11 bases between the two ends. Germline CDR1 MGHRA, CDR2 YSYEKL. CDR3 bases: TGCGCCAGCAGCCAAGATACCCCATCGGTGAACACTGAAGCTTTCTTT. Its translation is CASSQDTPSVNTEAFF.

This clonotype was seen ten or more times. V gene TRBV12-3 or TRBV12-4 combines with J gene TRBJ2-7; possible D gene TRBD1, 7 bases. This CDR3 comprises 13 residues. Deletions cut 5 bases from V and 7 bases from J, with 15 bases between. This CDR3 reads CASSQGGAGEQYF. For the CDR3, the DNA is TGTGCCAGCAGTCAAGGGGGCGCGGGGGAGCAGTACTTC.

There are a few counts of this clonotype. Germline is not matched at one junction end, which may reflect a read error. The chain joins TRBV7-7 to TRBJ2-2; no definite D call. Germline CDR1 is SSHAT and CDR2 is FNYEAQ (reference sequence). CDR3 size: 14 residues. The CDR3 bases are TGTGCTAGCAGCGAAGGGCTGGGGACCGGGGAGCTGTTTTTT. It yields the protein CASSEGLGTGELFF.

The J gene is TRBJ2-1, the V gene TRBV10-3, with 9 bases identical to TRBD2. Germline loops: CDR1 ENHRY, CDR2 SYGVKD. The V segment lost 0 bases and the J segment 2 bases; nucleotides outside the gene matches: 2. The length of the CDR3 is 16 residues. The CDR3, as DNA: TGTGCCATCAGTGAGTCGGGCGGGAGGGCCTACAATGAGCAGTTCTTC. This sequence encodes CAISESGGRAYNEQFF.

The genes are TRBV13 and TRBJ1-1; 10 bases align to TRBD1. The CDR3 covers 15 residues. With V trimmed by 5 bases and J by 6 bases, 9 bases remained unmatched. Germline V CDR1 and CDR2: PRHDT, FYEKMQ (reference sequence). CDR3 bases: TGTGCCAGCAGCGCCTGGGGGACAGGGGAATCTGAAGCTTTCTTT. This translates into CASSAWGTGESEAFF.

The chain carries TRBV20-1 and TRBJ2-2; 7 nucleotides agree with TRBD2. The CDR3 has 15 amino acids. Germline V gene data show CDR1 as DFQATT and CDR2 as SNEGSKA (reference sequence). Germline trimming cut 1 base from V and 6 bases from J; bases unmatched to any gene: 8. For the CDR3, the DNA is TGCAGTGCTAGAGTGGTGGGAGGGCCGGCCGGGGAGCTGTTTTTT. It translates to CSARVVGGPAGELFF.

The chain joins TRBV3-1 to TRBJ2-5, with D maybe TRBD1 (6 bases). Trimming pared 8 bases from V and 5 bases from J, leaving 15 bases between. Germline CDR1 and CDR2: LGHDT and YNNKEL (reference sequence). The CDR3 is 13 amino acids. The chain's CDR3 is CASGTGYRETQYF. CDR3 bases: TGTGCCAGCGGCACAGGGTATAGGGAGACCCAGTACTTC.

The chain joins TRBV9 to TRBJ2-7; the D gene is possibly TRBD2 (6 bases). The CDR3 has 16 residues. Trimming cost V 4 bases and J 6 bases, with 23 bases left between them. Germline CDR1 and CDR2: SGDLS and YYNGEE. The CDR3 DNA is TGTGCCAGCAGCCTAAACCCACTGACTAGTAGAGGCGAGCAGTACTTC. The encoded protein is CASSLNPLTSRGEQYF.

This clonotype was observed a few times. The rearrangement joins TRBV7-2 to TRBJ2-5; D remains ambiguous. The CDR3 runs 16 residues. Germline V lookup: CDR1 SGHTA, CDR2 FQGNSA. Trimming took 1 base from V and 5 from J, leaving 17 bases between them. The CDR3 loop reads CASSLVNGSPMETQYF. Written as DNA, the CDR3 is TGTGCCAGCAGCTTAGTTAATGGCAGCCCTATGGAGACCCAGTACTTC.

This sequence joins TRBV4-1 and TRBJ1-2, with TRBD1 matching over 10 bases. CDR1 MGHRA and CDR2 YSYEKL come from the germline V gene. This CDR3 spans 15 amino acids. J lost 8 bases, V lost 0 bases, and 6 bases had no gene match. This CDR3 reads CASSQEDRGSRGYTF. Here the CDR3 DNA reads TGCGCCAGCAGCCAAGAGGACAGGGGGAGTCGCGGCTACACCTTC.

The chain has TRBV28 and TRBJ2-4; D may be TRBD1 (5 bases). The ends were cut back, 2 bases at V and 8 bases at J, with 13 bases in the middle. The CDR3 consists of 14 residues. The V gene's germline CDR1 is MDHEN and CDR2 SYDVKM. The DNA of the CDR3 is TGTGCCAGCAGTTTAACCCCAGGGATAGACATTCAGTACTTC. It is translated as CASSLTPGIDIQYF.

This chain links TRBV27 with TRBJ2-1; D is perhaps TRBD2 (5 bases). Germline V lookup: CDR1 MNHEY, CDR2 SMNVEV (reference sequence). V lost 4 bases and J lost 5, with 12 bases in between. The CDR3 spans 14 residues. The CDR3: CASSSHEGDNEQFF. Here the CDR3 DNA reads TGTGCCAGCAGTTCCCACGAGGGTGACAATGAGCAGTTCTTC.

This clonotype was counted only a few times. The chain is built from TRBV19 and TRBJ2-1; D not certain. Germline-derived CDR1 and CDR2 are LNHDA and SQIVND (reference sequence). Trimming stripped 6 bases from V and 0 bases from J, with 9 bases between. There are 14 residues in the CDR3. This chain's CDR3 is CASSVRSSYNEQFF. DNA of the CDR3: TGTGCCAGTAGCGTCAGGAGCTCCTACAATGAGCAGTTCTTC.

This clonotype has only a few counts. V is TRBV27 and J is TRBJ2-1; no firm D call. V was pared by 3 bases and J by 6 bases, with 9 bases between. The germline gives CDR1 MNHEY, CDR2 SMNVEV (reference sequence). CDR3 length: 13 amino acids. This CDR3 is CASSFNSLNEQFF. DNA for the CDR3: TGTGCCAGCAGTTTTAACTCCCTCAATGAGCAGTTCTTC.

In its sample, this clonotype was seen a few times. V and J are TRBV10-3 and TRBJ2-2, with TRBD1 as a possible D gene (6 bases). The V end lost 5 bases, the J end lost 0 bases, and 13 bases lay between the germline ends. The CDR3 has 16 residues. Germline CDR1 is ENHRY and CDR2 is SYGVKD. CDR3 residues: CAISKADSSNTGELFF. CDR3 coding DNA: TGTGCCATCAGTAAGGCGGACAGCTCGAACACCGGGGAGCTGTTTTTT.

V is TRBV6-5 and J is TRBJ2-1; D is unresolved. Deletions cut 0 bases from V and 10 bases from J, with 10 bases between. This CDR3 has 13 amino acids. Germline V lookup: CDR1 MNHEY, CDR2 SVGAGI. CDR3 residues: CASSYSTSGEQFF. In nucleotides, the CDR3 is TGTGCCAGCAGTTACTCGACCTCCGGCGAGCAGTTCTTC.

The table lists this clonotype with a few counts. The rearrangement uses TRBV9 and TRBJ2-3; no definite D call. The CDR3 has 16 amino acids. V lost 2 bases to trimming and J lost 2 bases, with 15 bases between them. Germline V gene data show CDR1 as SGDLS and CDR2 as YYNGEE. CDR3: CASSVRSEVITDTQYF. The CDR3 DNA follows: TGTGCCAGCAGCGTGCGCAGCGAAGTTATCACAGATACGCAGTATTTT. Filled out from reference TRBV9 and TRBJ2-3, the complete variable domain reads DSGVTQTPKHLITATGQRVTLRCSPRSGDLSVYWYQQSLDQGLQFLIQYYNGEERAKGNILERFSAQQFPDLHSELNLSSLELGDSALYFCASSVRSEVITDTQYFGPGTRLTVL.

This clonotype was seen a few times. The chain combines TRBV7-6 with TRBJ1-2, with D possibly being TRBD1 (6 bases). The germline V gene has CDR1 SGHVS and CDR2 FNYEAQ. The CDR3 is made up of 15 amino acids. Between the trimmed V and J ends, which lost 3 bases and 4 bases, there was a span of 15 bases. CDR3: CASSLPPQGGYGYTF. CDR3 coding DNA: TGTGCCAGCAGCTTGCCCCCTCAAGGGGGCTATGGCTACACCTTC.

This clonotype was counted between two and nine times. The J gene is TRBJ1-4, the V gene TRBV27; 7 nucleotides line up with TRBD1. Per the germline V gene, CDR1 is MNHEY and CDR2 is SMNVEV (reference sequence). The trim removed 5 bases at V and 0 bases at J, leaving 3 bases unmatched. The CDR3 is 15 residues long. The CDR3 region has the DNA TGTGCCAGCAGTCAGGGGGTAACAACTAATGAAAAACTGTTTTTT. This gives the protein CASSQGVTTNEKLFF.

The chain couples TRBV7-9 to TRBJ2-3, with D perhaps given as TRBD1 or TRBD2 (5 bases each). Per the germline V gene, CDR1 is SEHNR and CDR2 is FQNEAQ (reference sequence). Trimming took 11 bases from V and 2 from J, leaving 17 bases between them. There are 14 residues in the CDR3. CDR3 amino acids: CALNGAGLTDTQYF. CDR3 nucleotides: TGTGCCTTGAACGGGGCGGGCCTCACAGATACGCAGTATTTT.

This clonotype was counted a few times. V is TRBV3-1 and J is TRBJ2-7; the match to TRBD2 covers 9 bases. J gave up 3 bases and V 1 base, and 4 bases lay outside the gene matches. The germline CDR1 and CDR2 sequences are LGHDT and YNNKEL (reference sequence). The CDR3 totals 15 residues. CDR3 region: CASSQGLAADYEQYF. The CDR3 nucleotides are TGTGCCAGCAGCCAAGGACTAGCGGCCGACTACGAGCAGTACTTC.

This clonotype was detected a few times. The rearrangement links TRBV12-3 or TRBV12-4 to TRBJ2-1; D uncertain. V gave up 2 bases and J gave up 5 bases, with 13 bases separating them. This CDR3 is built from 15 residues. The CDR3 sequence is CASSLMGVGNNEQFF. The CDR3 region has the DNA TGTGCCAGCAGTTTAATGGGTGTCGGAAACAATGAGCAGTTCTTC.